These 31 T cell receptor beta chains originate from one sample sequenced in a study of blood T cell repertoires in COVID-19. Only in-frame clones appear in the TCRdb table, and some are missing; sequencing was by immunoSEQ multiplex PCR. The sample carries roughly 190,000 clones, 82% recorded once. The sample taken for sequencing was peripheral blood. The receptors were sampled from a woman aged 55-69 years with COVID-19, enrolled during active disease.

This clone was seen only a few times. The gene calls are TRBV6-1 and TRBJ1-5; D might be TRBD1 (6 bases). Germline V gene data show CDR1 as MNHNS and CDR2 as SASEGT. This CDR3 comprises 16 residues. V was trimmed by 1 base and J by 0 bases, leaving 10 bases between them. The CDR3 nucleotides read TGTGCCAGCAGTGAAGGGACAGTTAATAGCAATCAGCCCCAGCATTTT. Amino acid sequence: CASSEGTVNSNQPQHF.

CDR3 residues: CASSLRGTGVYNEQFF. CDR3 coding DNA: TGTGCCAGCAGCCTACGCGGGACAGGGGTCTACAATGAGCAGTTCTTC. The chain couples TRBV7-9 to TRBJ2-1; TRBD1 matches at 10 bases. In germline, CDR1 is SEHNR, CDR2 FQNEAQ (reference sequence). The CDR3 is 16 amino acids. With 5 bases clipped from V and 3 bases from J, the junction kept 7 bases outside the gene matches.

V is TRBV5-4 and J is TRBJ1-2; 9 bases are a match to TRBD1. CDR1 and CDR2 (germline): SGHNT, YYREEE (reference sequence). V lost 4 bases and J lost 4; bases outside the gene matches: 11. This CDR3 spans 16 amino acids. The CDR3: CASSLGGTGSSYGYTF. CDR3 DNA: TGTGCCAGCAGCCTGGGAGGGACAGGGTCGAGCTATGGCTACACCTTC. The variable domain in full, completed from reference TRBV5-4 and TRBJ1-2, reads ETGVTQSPTHLIKTRGQQVTLRCSSQSGHNTVSWYQQALGQGPQFIFQYYREEENGRGNFPPRFSGLQFPNYSSELNVNALELDDSALYLCASSLGGTGSSYGYTFGSGTRLTVV.

This clone was found many times. In DNA, the CDR3 is TGTGCCAGCAGCTTGTCTTCAACAGGGTACTATGGCTACACCTTC. This gives the protein CASSLSSTGYYGYTF. The genes are TRBV5-4 and TRBJ1-2; TRBD1 is a possible D gene (6 bases). CDR1 is SGHNT and CDR2 is YYREEE in the germline V gene (reference sequence). V was clipped by 1 base and J by 3 bases, with 13 bases between them. This CDR3 region has 15 residues.

This chain connects TRBV6-2 or TRBV6-3 to TRBJ1-1; no clear D. CDR3 length: 13 amino acids. V was trimmed by 1 base and J by 1 base, leaving 4 bases between them. CDR1 is MNHEY and CDR2 is SVGEGT in the germline V gene. The CDR3, as DNA: TGTGCCAGCAGTTACTTGAGGAACACTGAAGCTTTCTTT. It yields the protein CASSYLRNTEAFF.

The J gene is TRBJ1-2, the V gene TRBV5-6; D unclear. CDR1 is SGHDT and CDR2 is YYEEEE in the germline V gene. Trimming shortened V by 1 base and J by 7 bases, and 14 bases separated the two germline ends. This CDR3 is built from 14 residues. CDR3 sequence reads: CASSLFSRSGGYTF. DNA of the CDR3: TGTGCCAGCAGCTTGTTCTCTCGGTCGGGTGGCTACACCTTC.

This clone appeared a few times. The V and J genes are TRBV6-6 and TRBJ1-1; D might be TRBD1 (6 bases). V lost 6 bases to trimming and J lost 3 bases, with 8 bases between them. Per the germline V gene, CDR1 is MNHNY and CDR2 is SVGAGI (reference sequence). The CDR3 sequence is 12 residues long. CDR3 nucleotides: TGTGCCAGCAGGCACAGGGACACTGAAGCTTTCTTT. Its protein is CASRHRDTEAFF.

The CDR3: CASRSGLAGYEQYF. CDR3 DNA sequence: TGTGCCAGCAGGTCGGGACTAGCGGGGTACGAGCAGTACTTC. The rearrangement links TRBV6-5 to TRBJ2-7, with 13 positions matching TRBD2. The germline V gene encodes CDR1 MNHEY and CDR2 SVGAGI. This CDR3 has 14 residues. The J segment lost 4 bases and the V segment lost 6 bases, leaving 3 bases of the junction unmatched.

The gene calls are TRBV7-9 and TRBJ1-2, with TRBD1 matching 10 bases. Looked up from germline, CDR1 is SEHNR and CDR2 is FQNEAQ (reference sequence). CDR3 length equals 15 residues. The junction had 3 bases not matched to a gene; V was cut back by 3 bases and J by 2 bases. CDR3 sequence reads: CASSFPTGGNYGYTF. In DNA, the CDR3 is TGTGCCAGCAGCTTTCCGACAGGGGGCAACTATGGCTACACCTTC. The whole variable domain, remainder taken from reference TRBV7-9 and TRBJ1-2, is DTGVSQNPRHKITKRGQNVTFRCDPISEHNRLYWYRQTLGQGPEFLTYFQNEAQLEKSRLLSDRFSAERPKGSFSTLEIQRTEQGDSAMYLCASSFPTGGNYGYTFGSGTRLTVV.

The V call is TRBV28, the J call TRBJ1-4; tentatively, D is TRBD1 (5 bases). The CDR3 contains 14 residues. V dropped 7 bases and J dropped 6 bases, with 15 bases sitting between them. Per the germline V gene, CDR1 is MDHEN and CDR2 is SYDVKM. CDR3 region: CASNQVGVDEKLFF. CDR3 sequence (DNA): TGTGCCAGCAACCAAGTAGGGGTGGATGAAAAACTGTTTTTT.

The rearrangement links TRBV9 to TRBJ2-2, with D possibly TRBD1 on 7 matching bases. Looked up from germline, CDR1 is SGDLS and CDR2 is YYNGEE. The CDR3 is 16 amino acids. Deletions cut 0 bases from V and 4 bases from J, with 13 bases between. In nucleotides, the CDR3 is TGTGCCAGCAGCGTAGTGGCAGGGGGGACCACCGGGGAGCTGTTTTTT. Its translation is CASSVVAGGTTGELFF.

The chain uses TRBV6-2 or TRBV6-3 and TRBJ1-6; no definite D call. This CDR3 spans 17 amino acids. Germline V gene data show CDR1 as MNHEY and CDR2 as SVGEGT. V was trimmed by 0 bases and J by 0 bases, leaving 9 bases between them. The CDR3 DNA sequence: TGTGCCAGCAGTTACTCAGGAAGGAGCTCCTATAATTCACCCCTCCACTTT. Protein: CASSYSGRSSYNSPLHF.

V is TRBV7-2 and J is TRBJ2-4; the D gene is possibly TRBD1 (5 bases). V was pared by 3 bases and J by 0 bases, with 21 bases between. CDR1 SGHTA and CDR2 FQGNSA come from the germline V gene. The CDR3 totals 19 residues. The CDR3 protein is CASSLQTEPRLLAKNIQYF. CDR3 nucleotide sequence: TGTGCCAGCAGCTTGCAGACAGAGCCGAGGCTTCTAGCCAAAAACATTCAGTACTTC.

The chain recombines TRBV5-4 with TRBJ1-6; the D is unclear. Trimming shortened V by 0 bases and J by 1 base, and 8 bases separated the two germline ends. Per germline, CDR1 SGHNT and CDR2 YYREEE (reference sequence). The CDR3 has 16 amino acids. The CDR3 here is CASSLGPGSYNSPLHF. The CDR3 nucleotides read TGTGCCAGCAGCTTGGGCCCCGGGTCCTATAATTCACCCCTCCACTTT.

The rearrangement links TRBV7-8 to TRBJ2-5; unclear D gene. V lost 5 bases and J 2 bases, leaving 6 bases between the germline ends. The CDR3 sequence is 12 residues long. Germline V gene data show CDR1 as SGHVS and CDR2 as FQNEAQ. Here the CDR3 DNA reads TGTGCCAGCAGCCAGACACAAGAGACCCAGTACTTC. It yields the protein CASSQTQETQYF.

The chain carries TRBV10-3 and TRBJ2-2, with D tentatively TRBD1 (5 bases). V gave up 6 bases and J gave up 0 bases, with 17 bases separating them. Germline V lookup: CDR1 ENHRY, CDR2 SYGVKD. This CDR3 region has 17 residues. In nucleotides, the CDR3 is TGTGCCATCAGCGGTCGTAGGGGAAGGGCGAACACCGGGGAGCTGTTTTTT. Translation: CAISGRRGRANTGELFF.

V and J are TRBV19 and TRBJ1-2; the D is unclear. Trimming shortened V by 4 bases and J by 6 bases, and 12 bases separated the two germline ends. This CDR3 region has 13 residues. Germline-derived CDR1 and CDR2 are LNHDA and SQIVND (reference sequence). This chain's CDR3 is CASSNPLPNGYTF. CDR3 DNA: TGTGCCAGTAGTAACCCTCTACCAAATGGCTACACCTTC.

The genes are TRBV6-2 or TRBV6-3 and TRBJ2-3; 15 bases line up with TRBD2. The germline gives CDR1 MNHEY, CDR2 SVGEGT. The V gene end was trimmed by 6 bases and the J gene end by 1 base; junction bases not matched to a gene: 2. The CDR3 is 16 amino acids. The CDR3 DNA sequence: TGTGCCAGCAGCTGGACTAGCGGGAGGGGCACAGATACGCAGTATTTT. Translation: CASSWTSGRGTDTQYF.

The chain links TRBV28 to TRBJ2-7; D is possibly TRBD2 (5 bases). The germline V gene encodes CDR1 MDHEN and CDR2 SYDVKM. V was cut by 4 bases and J by 7 bases, with 14 bases left in between. The length of the CDR3 is 13 residues. As DNA, the CDR3 is TGTGCCAGCAGTTCTCCGGGGTTGCAAGAGCAGTACGTC. This sequence encodes CASSSPGLQEQYV.

The rearrangement links TRBV2 to TRBJ2-3, with 7 bases aligning to TRBD2. Germline-derived CDR1 and CDR2 are SNHLY and FYNNEI. The CDR3 contains 14 residues. Unmatched junction bases numbered 7, after V lost 8 bases and J lost 2 bases. The CDR3 region has the DNA TGTGCCAGCGGGAAGCGGGACCTCACAGATACGCAGTATTTT. Amino acid sequence: CASGKRDLTDTQYF.

The chain carries TRBV2 and TRBJ2-7; 8 bases fit TRBD1. Germline V gene lookup returns CDR1 SNHLY and CDR2 FYNNEI. V lost 7 bases, J lost 3 bases, and 8 bases stayed unmatched. The CDR3 is made up of 14 amino acids. The chain's CDR3 is CASKPGQVFYEQYV. Here the CDR3 DNA reads TGTGCCAGCAAGCCGGGACAGGTATTCTACGAGCAGTACGTC.

The chain recombines TRBV19 with TRBJ1-5; 8 nucleotides align to TRBD1. Germline values: CDR1 LNHDA, CDR2 SQIVND (reference sequence). Trimming cost V 4 bases and J 2 bases; bases outside gene matches: 4. The CDR3 is made up of 15 amino acids. The CDR3 protein is CASSTQGVGNQPQHF. Written as DNA, the CDR3 is TGTGCCAGTAGTACACAGGGGGTTGGCAATCAGCCCCAGCATTTT.

V usage is TRBV6-2 or TRBV6-3 and J usage is TRBJ1-5, with 9 nucleotides matching TRBD1. The CDR3 sequence is 16 residues long. V dropped 5 bases and J dropped 6; count of bases not matched to a gene: 11. Per germline, CDR1 MNHEY and CDR2 SVGEGT. Here the CDR3 reads CASSSDNRGRIQPQHF. The CDR3 nucleotides are TGTGCCAGCAGTAGTGACAACAGGGGGCGTATTCAGCCCCAGCATTTT.

The V gene is TRBV3-1 (or the pseudogene TRBV3-2), the J gene TRBJ1-2; D is possibly TRBD1 (6 bases). The germline V gene encodes CDR1 LGHDT and CDR2 YNNKEL (reference sequence). V was pared by 0 bases and J by 5 bases, with 16 bases between. The CDR3 is 16 amino acids. CDR3 residues: CASSQDSAGRGYGYTF. CDR3 nucleotide sequence: TGTGCCAGCAGCCAAGATTCGGCGGGTAGGGGGTATGGCTACACCTTC.

This clone was counted only a few times. The rearrangement joins TRBV6-5 to TRBJ2-7; 7 bases match TRBD2. The CDR3 runs to 16 residues. CDR1 is MNHEY and CDR2 is SVGAGI in the germline V gene. The V segment lost 4 bases and the J segment 0 bases; nucleotides outside the gene matches: 9. The CDR3 coding sequence is TGTGCCAGCAGTTCGTCCCCGCGGGAGTTCTCCTACGAGCAGTACTTC. It codes for CASSSSPREFSYEQYF.

The V call is TRBV25-1, the J call TRBJ2-1; tentatively, D is TRBD1 (5 bases). Trimming took 3 bases from V and 8 from J, leaving 11 bases between them. CDR1 and CDR2 from the germline V gene are MGHDK and SYGVNS. The CDR3 runs to 13 residues. The CDR3 here is CASSDSLRDEQFF. The CDR3 DNA reads TGTGCCAGCAGTGATTCACTCAGGGATGAGCAGTTCTTC.

The chain has TRBV7-2 and TRBJ2-1, with D perhaps matching TRBD2 (5 bases). V lost 2 bases to trimming and J lost 6 bases, with 11 bases between them. The CDR3 loop spans 14 amino acids. Germline values: CDR1 SGHTA, CDR2 FQGNSA. Here the CDR3 reads CASSLNLAVNEQFF. As DNA, the CDR3 is TGTGCCAGCAGCTTAAATCTAGCAGTCAATGAGCAGTTCTTC.

J is TRBJ1-1 and V is TRBV7-9, with D perhaps matching TRBD1 (5 bases). The V gene lost 1 base and the J gene lost 4 bases, with 13 bases spanning the gap. Germline assignment: CDR1 SEHNR and CDR2 FQNEAQ (reference sequence). This CDR3 contains 15 residues. The CDR3 DNA reads TGTGCCAGCAGCTTAGATCTTTTGGGGGGCACTGAAGCTTTCTTT. Amino acid sequence: CASSLDLLGGTEAFF.

The chain carries TRBV6-4 and TRBJ1-3; D call uncertain. CDR1 is MRHNA, CDR2 SNTAGT, per germline. This CDR3 comprises 13 residues. V lost 8 bases to trimming and J lost 4 bases, with 12 bases between them. The chain's CDR3 is CASPRWVGNTIYF. The CDR3 DNA follows: TGTGCCAGCCCCAGGTGGGTCGGAAACACCATATATTTT.

This chain uses TRBV5-1 with TRBJ2-1; D perhaps matches TRBD2 (6 bases). This CDR3 is built from 15 residues. Trimming left V 0 bases short and J 3 bases short, with 10 bases between. Germline V CDR1 and CDR2: SGHRS, YFSETQ. This CDR3 is CASSLGQGGYNEQFF. In nucleotides, the CDR3 is TGCGCCAGCAGCTTGGGTCAGGGAGGCTACAATGAGCAGTTCTTC.

V is TRBV5-1 and J is TRBJ2-3; 10 bases are a match to TRBD2. V was clipped by 5 bases and J by 0 bases; unmatched bases: 9. Per the germline V gene, CDR1 is SGHRS and CDR2 is YFSETQ. The CDR3 extends over 17 amino acids. The CDR3 coding sequence is TGCGCCAGCAGGACGCTAGCGGGAGAGGTTAGCACAGATACGCAGTATTTT. This gives the protein CASRTLAGEVSTDTQYF.